The clone carrying this TCR beta chain was counted between two and nine times. Its antigen remains unidentified. CDR1 is SGHDT, CDR2 YYEEEE, per germline. Trimming removed 6 bases from V and 3 bases from J; junction bases left unmatched: 12. The CDR3 runs 16 residues. One entry per CDR3 protein results from TCRdb running MiXCR on the RT-PCR reads. This sample has hundreds of thousands of distinct CDR3 sequences; less than 15% occur once, and the top ten carry about 7.4%. This sample was taken from a study of response to subunit inactivated influenza vaccine. Overall study results and limits: Authors suggested few new T cells are recruited by each seasonal influenza vaccination.

The TCR originated in a man aged 50 to 60 who received an inactivated influenza vaccine. V and J are TRBV5-6 and TRBJ2-1; 7 nucleotides agree with TRBD2. The source was PBMCs from blood, collected around two weeks before vaccination. The CDR3 nucleotides read TGTGCCAGCACCGGGGGGAGGACTCCGTACTACAATGAGCAGTTCTTC. Translation: CASTGGRTPYYNEQFF.